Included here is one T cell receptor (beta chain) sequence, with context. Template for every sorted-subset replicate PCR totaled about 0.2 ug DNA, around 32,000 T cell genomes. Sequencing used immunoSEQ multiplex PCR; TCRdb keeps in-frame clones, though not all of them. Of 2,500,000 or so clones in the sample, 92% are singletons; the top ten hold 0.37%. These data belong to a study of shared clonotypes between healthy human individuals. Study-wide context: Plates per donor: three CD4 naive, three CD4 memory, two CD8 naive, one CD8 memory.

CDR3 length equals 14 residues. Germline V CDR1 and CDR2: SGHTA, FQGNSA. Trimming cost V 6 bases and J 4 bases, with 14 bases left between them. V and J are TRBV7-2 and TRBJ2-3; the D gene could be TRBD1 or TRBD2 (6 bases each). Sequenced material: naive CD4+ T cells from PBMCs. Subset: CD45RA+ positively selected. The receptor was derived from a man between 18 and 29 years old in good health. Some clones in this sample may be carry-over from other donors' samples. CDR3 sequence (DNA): TGTGCCAGCAGATCAGATAGGGGGGCAGATACGCAGTATTTT. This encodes CASRSDRGADTQYF.